This record concerns one T cell receptor (beta chain) sequence. What it binds is unknown. This entry comes from a study of cytomegalovirus exposure and HLA in healthy donors. Study-wide results and caveats: The study labeled 150 or so TCR beta chains cytomegalovirus-associated. The majority of TCR sequences were rare, yet some public TCRs appeared in many donors.

The table came from immunoSEQ multiplex PCR; TCRdb's copy has only in-frame clones and leaves some out. The sample holds 200,000 or so clones; about 79% are singletons and the top ten take over 10%. Between the trimmed V and J ends, which lost 0 bases and 9 bases, there was a span of 20 bases. The germline V gene has CDR1 KGHSH and CDR2 LQKENI. This CDR3 contains 16 residues. The TCR sequence derives from a woman aged 25-40 years in good health and CMV-seropositive. The genes are TRBV18 and TRBJ2-5; D is possibly TRBD1 (6 bases). Sequenced: PBMCs. This CDR3 reads CASSPPDRQISGAQYF. In nucleotides, the CDR3 is TGTGCCAGCTCACCACCGGACAGACAGATCTCTGGGGCCCAGTACTTC.